This T cell receptor beta chain was retrieved from a study of blood T cell repertoires in COVID-19 (dated by TCRdb to 2020 to 2022). Describing the broader study: Collaborator samples came from the United States, Italy and Spain and covered acute and convalescent phases of COVID-19. The prospective study material was composed of cDNA or gDNA derived from T cells, B-cell-depleted T cells, or PBMCs. A de-identified subject ID, COVID-19 status, age in years and sex were almost always included in the sample metadata. Deeply sampled blood TCRbeta repertoires from subjects exposed to, actively infected with, or recovered from COVID-19 were included in the dataset. Where available, HLA class I and class II types were obtained from metadata supplied by the sample provider rather than from assay-based typing. A freely available public database, intended as a resource for researchers studying the immune response to SARS-CoV-2, is where the repertoires were released. Samples came from the ongoing ImmuneRACE study (first 160 participants) plus 1,254 subjects from 6 global collaborators.

In the case of this clone: Its antigen is currently not known. Within one base of it there is no much larger clone, and no base qualities were kept.

The collaborating institutions used their own protocols to collect whole blood in K2EDTA tubes. For TCRbeta analysis, collaborators shipped samples as frozen whole blood, isolated PBMCs, or DNA extracted from either of those sample types. Results the study describes overall, beyond this receptor: How much clinical and demographic metadata was included differed by source and by participant, and the metadata was provided uncurated.

The CDR3 has 12 amino acids, counting the end cysteine and phenylalanine. The entry retains the CDR3 DNA only, 36 bases that are in frame from base 1. In the germline V gene, CDR1 corresponds to SGDLS and CDR2 to YYNGEE. Trimming takes 3 bases from V and 7 bases from J, and the germline ends sit 11 bases apart. The immunoSEQ Assay, a bias-controlled multiplex PCR, was used to amplify TCRbeta CDR3 regions from genomic DNA. As for the authors' bioinformatics: The number of nucleated cells in each sample was estimated by amplification of reference gene primers within the assay. To quantify the absolute abundance of each unique TCRbeta CDR3 rearrangement, sequence reads were collapsed and filtered. For each sample, productive Simpson clonality was calculated by taking the square root of Simpson's diversity index across productive rearrangements. This immuneACCESS table, as held by TCRdb, lists in-frame sequences with V and J called but not all clones. Of the missing ones, under half trace to an unresolved V gene in checked studies; the others have no known cause. That table furnishes V, J and clone size, whereas the DNA furnished D and trimming. For this sample there are some 93,000 clones; around 80% appear just once. The leading ten clones occupy about 9.4% of the sample.

The clonotype was recovered from a man aged 65 to 79 with acute or convalescent COVID-19. The V and J segments used are TRBV9 and TRBJ2-7; the D gene is possibly TRBD2, with 5 bases matching. Sequenced input: peripheral blood. In nucleotides, the sequence is TGTGCCAGCAGCGCCGGGAAAGGGGAGCAGTACTTC. It translates to CASSAGKGEQYF.